This paragraph reports one T cell receptor (beta chain). The antigen remains undetermined. After removal of 5 bases from V and 4 bases from J, the junction contained 13 bases not matched to a gene. The CDR3 consists of 15 residues. The germline V gene has CDR1 DFQATT and CDR2 SNEGSKA (reference sequence). The data derive from a study of immune heterogeneity within non-small cell lung tumors. General observations from the study: T-cell receptor beta clonotypes at high frequency differed largely between individual patients. Within each patient, tumor sites shared identical dominant CDR3 beta clonotypes and also held site-unique high-frequency clones.

As template, the study used bulk tumor genomic DNA at 600 ng per sample. Several biopsies were collected from each primary tumor during surgery. They were spaced as far apart as possible within the tumor mass. The patients were newly diagnosed with non-small cell lung cancer, had not been treated, and had curative surgery. CDR3 of TCR beta was amplified by multiplex PCR that used 32 V and 13 J primers. TCRdb re-derived calls from the multiplex PCR reads in MiXCR, one entry per CDR3 protein. The sample shows 1,500 to 2,500 distinct CDR3 sequences, roughly 29% of them seen only once. This chain uses TRBV20-1 with TRBJ1-2, with 7 nucleotides matching TRBD1. This receptor was obtained from a woman aged 45-65 years with non-small cell lung cancer. Sequencing used lung tumor tissue. CDR3 sequence reads: CSAPQGVDGTYGYTF. DNA for the CDR3: TGCAGTGCTCCCCAGGGGGTGGATGGTACCTATGGCTACACCTTC.